This T cell receptor beta chain was sequenced for a study of CD8 T cells in Susac syndrome. From germline, CDR1 is SQVTM and CDR2 ANQGSEA. The CDR3 consists of 14 residues. Trimming removed 3 bases at V and 3 bases at J, with 14 bases between. With random hexamers, 0.5 to 1 ug RNA was reverse transcribed. TCRdb used MiXCR to reprocess the immunoSEQ multiplex PCR reads, holding one entry per CDR3 protein. In the table there are roughly 150,000 distinct CDR3 sequences, 95% of which are singletons. Sequencing of TCR beta covered CD8+ and CD4+ T cells obtained from blood. The clonotype comes from a human donor with multiple sclerosis. The J gene is TRBJ1-2, the V gene TRBV29-1; tentative D call: TRBD1 (6 bases). Sequencing was done on a sample of CD8+ T cells from PBMCs. The CDR3 loop reads CSVDIGGADYGYTF. The DNA for the CDR3 is TGCAGCGTTGACATCGGGGGCGCTGACTATGGCTACACCTTC.